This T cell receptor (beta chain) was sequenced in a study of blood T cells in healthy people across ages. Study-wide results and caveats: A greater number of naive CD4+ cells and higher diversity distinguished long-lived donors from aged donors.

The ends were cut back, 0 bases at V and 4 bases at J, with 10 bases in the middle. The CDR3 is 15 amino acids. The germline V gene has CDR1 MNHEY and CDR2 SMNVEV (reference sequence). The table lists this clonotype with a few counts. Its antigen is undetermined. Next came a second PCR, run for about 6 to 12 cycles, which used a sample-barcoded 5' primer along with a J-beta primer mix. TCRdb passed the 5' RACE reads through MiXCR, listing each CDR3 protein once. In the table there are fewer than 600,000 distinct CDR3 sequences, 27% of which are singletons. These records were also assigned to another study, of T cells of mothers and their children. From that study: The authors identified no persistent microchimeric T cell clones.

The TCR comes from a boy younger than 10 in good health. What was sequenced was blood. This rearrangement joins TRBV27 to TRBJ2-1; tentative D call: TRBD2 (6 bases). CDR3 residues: CASSLSNRGYNEQFF. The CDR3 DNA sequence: TGTGCCAGCAGTTTATCGAACCGGGGGTACAATGAGCAGTTCTTC.